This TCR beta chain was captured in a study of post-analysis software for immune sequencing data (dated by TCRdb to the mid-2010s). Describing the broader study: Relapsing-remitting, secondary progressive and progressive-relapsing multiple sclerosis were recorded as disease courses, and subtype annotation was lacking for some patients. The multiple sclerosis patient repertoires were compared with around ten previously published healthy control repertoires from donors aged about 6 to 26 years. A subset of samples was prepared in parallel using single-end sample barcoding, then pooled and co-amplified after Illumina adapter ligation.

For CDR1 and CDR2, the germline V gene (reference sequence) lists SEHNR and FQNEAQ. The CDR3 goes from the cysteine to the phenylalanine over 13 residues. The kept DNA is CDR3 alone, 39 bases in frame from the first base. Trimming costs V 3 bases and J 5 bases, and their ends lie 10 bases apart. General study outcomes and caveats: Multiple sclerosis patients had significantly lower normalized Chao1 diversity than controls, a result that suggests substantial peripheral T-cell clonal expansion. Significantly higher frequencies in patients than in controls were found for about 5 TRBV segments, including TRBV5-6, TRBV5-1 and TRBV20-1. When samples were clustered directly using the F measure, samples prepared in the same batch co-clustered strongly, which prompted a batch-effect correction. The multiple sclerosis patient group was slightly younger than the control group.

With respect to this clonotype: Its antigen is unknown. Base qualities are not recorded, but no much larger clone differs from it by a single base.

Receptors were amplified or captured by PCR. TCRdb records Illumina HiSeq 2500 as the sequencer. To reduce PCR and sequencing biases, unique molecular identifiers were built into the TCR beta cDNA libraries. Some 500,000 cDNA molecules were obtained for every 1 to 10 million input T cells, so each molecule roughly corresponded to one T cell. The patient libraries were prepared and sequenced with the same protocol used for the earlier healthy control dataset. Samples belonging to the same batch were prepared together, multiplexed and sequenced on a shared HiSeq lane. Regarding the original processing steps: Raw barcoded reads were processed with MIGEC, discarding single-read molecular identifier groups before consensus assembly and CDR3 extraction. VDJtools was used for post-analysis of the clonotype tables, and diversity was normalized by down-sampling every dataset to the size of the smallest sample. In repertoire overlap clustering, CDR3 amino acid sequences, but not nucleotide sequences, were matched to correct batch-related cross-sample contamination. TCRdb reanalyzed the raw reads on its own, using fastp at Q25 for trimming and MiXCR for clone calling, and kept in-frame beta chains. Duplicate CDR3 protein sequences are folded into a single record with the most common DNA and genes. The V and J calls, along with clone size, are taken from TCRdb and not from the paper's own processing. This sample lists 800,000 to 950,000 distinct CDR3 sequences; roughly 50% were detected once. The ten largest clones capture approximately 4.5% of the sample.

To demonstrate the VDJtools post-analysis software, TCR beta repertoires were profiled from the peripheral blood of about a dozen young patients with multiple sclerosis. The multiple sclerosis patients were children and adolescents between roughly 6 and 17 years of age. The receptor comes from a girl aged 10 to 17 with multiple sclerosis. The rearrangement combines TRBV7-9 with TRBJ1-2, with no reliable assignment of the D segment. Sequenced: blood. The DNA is TGTGCCAGCAGCTTCCCAGGAGCATATGGCTACACCTTC. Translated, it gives CASSFPGAYGYTF.